This paragraph covers one TCR beta chain sequence. Its antigen is undetermined. Trimming removed 5 bases at V and 3 bases at J, with 10 bases between. The V gene's germline CDR1 is LNHDA and CDR2 SQIVND (reference sequence). The CDR3 is 14 residues long. This sample is part of a study of cytomegalovirus exposure and HLA in healthy donors. Points from the study as a whole: TCR beta chains numbering under 200 were designated cytomegalovirus-associated. According to a later analysis, most TCR beta chains associated with CMV appeared HLA-restricted. A later analysis revealed that TCR association rates differed between HLA loci, peaking at DRB1 and bottoming out at HLA-C. Likely technical artifact: a cluster of highly shared sequence variants.

Amplification used 60 Vbeta primers and 13 Jbeta primers. Profiling relied on immunoSEQ multiplex PCR, and the TCRdb table lists in-frame clones only, not all of them. The sample lists some 110,000 clones; under 85% were seen once. Sequencing was performed on PBMCs. The clonotype comes from a man younger than 40 in good health and CMV-seronegative. The chain employs TRBV19 and TRBJ1-4; a possible D gene is TRBD1 (5 bases). The CDR3 coding sequence is TGTGCCAGTAGTCCGGACACATCTAATGAAAAACTGTTTTTT. Translated: CASSPDTSNEKLFF.